This T cell receptor (beta chain) emerged from a study of T cell changes during pregnancy in multiple sclerosis. The repertoire was sequenced with immunoSEQ multiplex PCR; TCRdb's copy has only in-frame clones and lacks some. The sample includes about 70,000 clones, around nine tenths of them seen just once. The CDR3 length is 15 residues. V shed 3 bases and J shed 4 bases, with 15 bases lying between them. CDR1 and CDR2 (germline): LGHNA, YSLEER. The gene calls are TRBV4-3 and TRBJ1-2; D is ambiguous. The sequencing used peripheral blood, collected in the third trimester of pregnancy. The TCR originated in a female donor with multiple sclerosis, enrolled in a pregnancy study. In DNA, the CDR3 is TGCGCCAGCAGCCAGGGAGGACTTCCCTCCTATGGCTACACCTTC. It yields the protein CASSQGGLPSYGYTF.